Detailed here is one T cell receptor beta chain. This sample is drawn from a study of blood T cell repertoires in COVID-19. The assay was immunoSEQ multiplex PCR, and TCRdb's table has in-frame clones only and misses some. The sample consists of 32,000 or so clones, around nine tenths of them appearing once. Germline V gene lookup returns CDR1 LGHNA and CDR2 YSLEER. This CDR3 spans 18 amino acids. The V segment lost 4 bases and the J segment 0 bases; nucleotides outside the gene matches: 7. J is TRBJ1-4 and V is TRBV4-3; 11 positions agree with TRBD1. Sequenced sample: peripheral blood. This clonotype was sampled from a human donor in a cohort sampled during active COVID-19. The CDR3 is CASSLGTGGFTTNEKLFF. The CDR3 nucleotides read TGCGCCAGCAGCCTGGGGACAGGGGGTTTTACAACTAATGAAAAACTGTTTTTT.